This T cell receptor beta chain is from a study of cytomegalovirus exposure and HLA in healthy donors. Use of 60 Vbeta and 13 Jbeta primers characterized the PCR. The repertoire was sequenced with immunoSEQ multiplex PCR; TCRdb's copy has only in-frame clones and lacks some. The table has almost 200,000 clones, approximately 85% seen once. The CDR3 has 14 amino acids. Trimming pared 6 bases from V and 3 bases from J, leaving 12 bases between. Germline V gives CDR1 KGHSH, CDR2 LQKENI. This chain connects TRBV18 to TRBJ1-5; possibly TRBD1 for D (6 bases). This TCR was recovered from a woman between 50 and 59 years old in good health and CMV-seronegative. Sequencing input: PBMCs. CDR3 DNA: TGTGCCAGCTCCCGGGGACAACTCAATCAGCCCCAGCATTTT. It translates to CASSRGQLNQPQHF.